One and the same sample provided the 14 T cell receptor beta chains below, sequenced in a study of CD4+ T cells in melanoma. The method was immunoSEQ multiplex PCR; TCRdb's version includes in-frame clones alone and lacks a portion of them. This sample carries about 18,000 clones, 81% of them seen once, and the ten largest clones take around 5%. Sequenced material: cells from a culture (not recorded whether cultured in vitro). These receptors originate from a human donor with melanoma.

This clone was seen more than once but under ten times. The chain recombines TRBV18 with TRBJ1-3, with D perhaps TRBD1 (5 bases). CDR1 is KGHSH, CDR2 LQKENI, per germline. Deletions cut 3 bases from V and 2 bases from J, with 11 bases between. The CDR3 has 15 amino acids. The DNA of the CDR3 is TGTGCCAGCTCACCTCAGGGATTCCCTGGAAACACCATATATTTT. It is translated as CASSPQGFPGNTIYF. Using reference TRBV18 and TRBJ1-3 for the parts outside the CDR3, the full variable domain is NAGVMQNPRHLVRRRGQEARLRCSPMKGHSHVYWYRQLPEEGLKFMVYLQKENIIDESGMPKERFSAEFPKEGPSILRIQQVVRGDSAAYFCASSPQGFPGNTIYFGEGSWLTVV.

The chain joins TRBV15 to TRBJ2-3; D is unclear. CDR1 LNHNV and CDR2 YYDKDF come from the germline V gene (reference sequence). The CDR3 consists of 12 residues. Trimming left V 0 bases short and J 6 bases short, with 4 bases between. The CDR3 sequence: CATSRDRDTQYF. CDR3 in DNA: TGTGCCACCAGCAGAGATCGGGATACGCAGTATTTT.

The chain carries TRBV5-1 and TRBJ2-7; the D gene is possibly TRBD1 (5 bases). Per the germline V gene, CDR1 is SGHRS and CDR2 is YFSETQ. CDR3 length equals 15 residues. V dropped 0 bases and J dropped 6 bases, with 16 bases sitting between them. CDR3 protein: CASSLGARALTEQYF. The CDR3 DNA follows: TGCGCCAGCAGCTTGGGGGCCAGGGCGCTCACCGAGCAGTACTTC.

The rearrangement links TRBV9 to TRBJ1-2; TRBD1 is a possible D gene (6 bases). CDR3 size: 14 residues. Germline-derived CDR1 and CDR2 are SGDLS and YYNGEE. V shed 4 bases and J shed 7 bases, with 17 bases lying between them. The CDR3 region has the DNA TGTGCCAGCAGCCTCCTGGGGGCGGGAAGTGGCTACACCTTC. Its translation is CASSLLGAGSGYTF.

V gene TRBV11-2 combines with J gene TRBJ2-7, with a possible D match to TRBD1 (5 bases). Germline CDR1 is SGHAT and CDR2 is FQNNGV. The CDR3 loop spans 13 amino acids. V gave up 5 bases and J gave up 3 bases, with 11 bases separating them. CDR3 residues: CASSLGPNYEQYF. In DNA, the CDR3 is TGTGCCAGCAGCCTGGGGCCGAACTACGAGCAGTACTTC.

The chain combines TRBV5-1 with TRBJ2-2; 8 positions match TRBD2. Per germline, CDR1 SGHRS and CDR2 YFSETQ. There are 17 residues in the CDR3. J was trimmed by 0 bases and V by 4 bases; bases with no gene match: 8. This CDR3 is CASSPGVAGPNTGELFF. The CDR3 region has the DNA TGCGCCAGCAGCCCGGGCGTAGCGGGGCCGAACACCGGGGAGCTGTTTTTT.

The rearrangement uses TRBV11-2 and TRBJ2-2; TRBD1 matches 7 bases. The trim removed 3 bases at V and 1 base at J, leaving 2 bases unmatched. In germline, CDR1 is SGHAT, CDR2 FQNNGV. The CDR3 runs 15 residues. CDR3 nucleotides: TGTGCCAGCAGCTTTAGACAGGGGAACACCGGGGAGCTGTTTTTT. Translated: CASSFRQGNTGELFF. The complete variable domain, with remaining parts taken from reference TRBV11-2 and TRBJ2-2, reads EAGVAQSPRYKIIEKRQSVAFWCNPISGHATLYWYQQILGQGPKLLIQFQNNGVVDDSQLPKDRFSAERLKGVDSTLKIQPAKLEDSAVYLCASSFRQGNTGELFFGEGSRLTVL.

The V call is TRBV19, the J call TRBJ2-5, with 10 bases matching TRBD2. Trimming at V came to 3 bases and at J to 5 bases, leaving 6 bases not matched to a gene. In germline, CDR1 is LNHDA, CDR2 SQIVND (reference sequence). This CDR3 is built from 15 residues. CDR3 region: CASSMGAGGPETQYF. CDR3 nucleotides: TGTGCCAGTAGTATGGGAGCGGGGGGGCCGGAGACCCAGTACTTC.

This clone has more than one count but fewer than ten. The CDR3 spells CASSYSNMGAPYEQYF. DNA of the CDR3: TGTGCCAGCAGTTACTCGAATATGGGGGCTCCCTACGAGCAGTACTTC. V is TRBV6-5 and J is TRBJ2-7, with D maybe TRBD1 (6 bases). Germline values: CDR1 MNHEY, CDR2 SVGAGI. The length of the CDR3 is 16 residues. Trimming stripped 0 bases from V and 2 bases from J, with 14 bases between.

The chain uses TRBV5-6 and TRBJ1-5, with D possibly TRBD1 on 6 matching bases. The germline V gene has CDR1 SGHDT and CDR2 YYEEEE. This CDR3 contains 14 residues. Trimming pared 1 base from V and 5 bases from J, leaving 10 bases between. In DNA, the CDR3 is TGTGCCAGCAGCTTGTCACAGGGCTATCAGCCCCAGCATTTT. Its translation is CASSLSQGYQPQHF.

For the CDR3, the DNA is TGTGCCAGTAGTATAGGTGGGCTAGCGGTCTACGAGCAGTACTTC. Encoded protein: CASSIGGLAVYEQYF. The V call is TRBV19, the J call TRBJ2-7; TRBD2 agrees at 7 bases. This CDR3 has 15 residues. Trimming cost V 1 base and J 3 bases; bases outside gene matches: 6. From germline, CDR1 is LNHDA and CDR2 SQIVND (reference sequence).

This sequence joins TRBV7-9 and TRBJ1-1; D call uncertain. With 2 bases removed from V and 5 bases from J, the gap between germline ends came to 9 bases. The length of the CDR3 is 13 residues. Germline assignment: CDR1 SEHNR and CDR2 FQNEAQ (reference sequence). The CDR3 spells CASSLLGVTEAFF. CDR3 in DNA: TGTGCCAGCAGCTTACTCGGGGTAACTGAAGCTTTCTTT.

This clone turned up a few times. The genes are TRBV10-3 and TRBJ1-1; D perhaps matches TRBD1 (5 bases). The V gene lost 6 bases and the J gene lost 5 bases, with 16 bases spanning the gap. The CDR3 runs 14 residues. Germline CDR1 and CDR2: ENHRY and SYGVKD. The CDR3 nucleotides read TGTGCCATCAGCACCCTGGGGAAGGGGACTGAAGCTTTCTTT. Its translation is CAISTLGKGTEAFF.

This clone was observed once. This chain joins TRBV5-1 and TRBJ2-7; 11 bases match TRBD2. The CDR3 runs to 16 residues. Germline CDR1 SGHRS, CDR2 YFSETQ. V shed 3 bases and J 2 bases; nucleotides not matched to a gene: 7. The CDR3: CASSWTLAGGAYEQYF. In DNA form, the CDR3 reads TGCGCCAGCAGCTGGACTCTAGCGGGGGGCGCCTACGAGCAGTACTTC.